These 25 T cell receptor beta chains share one sample of origin, sequenced in a study of blood T cell repertoires in COVID-19. Assay used: immunoSEQ multiplex PCR; TCRdb lists only in-frame clones, some missing. The sample carries a few hundred thousand clones, 75% to 90% recorded once. Sequenced sample: PBMCs or T cells enriched from blood (not recorded which). These receptors were obtained from a man aged 25-45 years who had recovered from COVID-19.

The chain couples TRBV9 to TRBJ1-4, with D possibly TRBD1 on 6 matching bases. Germline values: CDR1 SGDLS, CDR2 YYNGEE. The CDR3 runs 15 residues. V was cut by 0 bases and J by 3 bases, with 9 bases left in between. This chain's CDR3 is CASSVGGGPNEKLFF. The CDR3 bases are TGTGCCAGCAGCGTAGGAGGGGGTCCTAATGAAAAACTGTTTTTT. Full variable domain (outside the CDR3, taken from reference TRBV9 and TRBJ1-4): DSGVTQTPKHLITATGQRVTLRCSPRSGDLSVYWYQQSLDQGLQFLIQYYNGEERAKGNILERFSAQQFPDLHSELNLSSLELGDSALYFCASSVGGGPNEKLFFGSGTQLSVL.

The rearrangement uses TRBV6-5 and TRBJ1-3; D is unresolved. Trimming stripped 2 bases from V and 4 bases from J, with 9 bases between. This CDR3 spans 14 amino acids. Germline V lookup: CDR1 MNHEY, CDR2 SVGAGI. CDR3 region: CASSYGAGGNTIYF. DNA of the CDR3: TGTGCCAGCAGTTACGGAGCGGGGGGAAACACCATATATTTT.

CDR3 residues: CASSLRTANTGELFF. The CDR3 nucleotides are TGCGCCAGCAGCTTGAGGACAGCGAACACCGGGGAGCTGTTTTTT. The J gene is TRBJ2-2, the V gene TRBV5-1, with D possibly TRBD1 on 6 matching bases. V lost 1 base, J lost 0 bases, and 7 bases lay in between. This CDR3 region has 15 residues. The germline gives CDR1 SGHRS, CDR2 YFSETQ.

The chain combines TRBV10-3 with TRBJ1-2, with D maybe TRBD1 (5 bases). The germline CDR1 and CDR2 sequences are ENHRY and SYGVKD. The germline V and J ends were trimmed by 10 bases and 8 bases, with 20 bases remaining between them. The CDR3 contains 13 residues. The CDR3 spells CASRPGTNEGYTF. The CDR3 region has the DNA TGTGCCAGCAGACCAGGGACTAACGAGGGCTACACCTTC.

V gene TRBV21-1 combines with J gene TRBJ2-7; the table's D call, TRBD1, has no DNA check behind it. TRBV21-1 is marked as a pseudogene. The CDR3 loop spans 18 amino acids. The CDR3 nucleotides are TGTGCCAGCAGCAAAGCGCTAACGGCAGGGGAGAGCTCCTACGAGCAGTACTTC. Its protein is CASSKALTAGESSYEQYF.

This chain uses TRBV9 with TRBJ2-2; 8 positions match TRBD2. The germline gives CDR1 SGDLS, CDR2 YYNGEE. V was pared by 1 base and J by 2 bases, with 7 bases of the junction left unmatched. The CDR3 has 17 amino acids. The CDR3, as DNA: TGTGCCAGCAGCGTACAACGAGCGGGAGTTAACACCGGGGAGCTGTTTTTT. Amino acid sequence: CASSVQRAGVNTGELFF.

This clone was observed once. In DNA, the CDR3 is TGTGCCAGCAGTCCCCGGGACTATGGTTACGAGCAGTACTTC. Protein product: CASSPRDYGYEQYF. The rearrangement joins TRBV28 to TRBJ2-7, with TRBD2 matching over 7 bases. This CDR3 spans 14 amino acids. Germline V gene sequence: CDR1 MDHEN, CDR2 SYDVKM. V dropped 5 bases and J dropped 4; count of bases not matched to a gene: 8.

This sequence joins TRBV28 and TRBJ1-2, with TRBD1 matching over 9 bases. This CDR3 is 14 amino acids long. V lost 3 bases to trimming and J lost 3 bases; unmatched junction nucleotides: 2. The germline V gene encodes CDR1 MDHEN and CDR2 SYDVKM. Here the CDR3 reads CASSLTGGHYGYTF. In nucleotides, the CDR3 is TGTGCCAGCAGTTTGACAGGGGGACACTATGGCTACACCTTC.

In DNA form, the CDR3 reads TGTGCCAGCAGTCCCACCGGGGGGCGCGAGGAGACCCAGTACTTC. As protein: CASSPTGGREETQYF. The chain uses TRBV11-2 and TRBJ2-5, with D tentatively TRBD2 (7 bases). The germline V gene encodes CDR1 SGHAT and CDR2 FQNNGV. The V end was cut by 6 bases, the J end by 5 bases, with 19 bases between. This CDR3 region has 15 residues. Together with reference TRBV11-2 and TRBJ2-5, the CDR3 gives the full variable domain: EAGVAQSPRYKIIEKRQSVAFWCNPISGHATLYWYQQILGQGPKLLIQFQNNGVVDDSQLPKDRFSAERLKGVDSTLKIQPAKLEDSAVYLCASSPTGGREETQYFGPGTRLLVL.

Note on this clone: Its ends do not fully match the called genes, so a read error is possible. V gene TRBV18 combines with J gene TRBJ2-3; 10 bases line up with TRBD1. This CDR3 comprises 15 residues. Germline lookup yields CDR1 KGHSH and CDR2 LQKENI. The CDR3 DNA reads as TGTGCCAGCTCGCCACGGGACAGGGGTACAGATACGCAGTATTTT. It specifies CASSPRDRGTDTQYF.

The rearrangement uses TRBV5-1 and TRBJ2-7, with a possible D match to TRBD2 (6 bases). CDR1 is SGHRS and CDR2 is YFSETQ in the germline V gene. Trimming pared 2 bases from V and 0 bases from J, leaving 12 bases between. The CDR3 runs 15 residues. The CDR3 reads CASSFRDSTSYEQYF. The CDR3 DNA reads as TGCGCCAGCAGCTTCCGGGACTCGACCTCCTACGAGCAGTACTTC.

The chain carries TRBV30 and TRBJ2-1; D may be TRBD2 (6 bases). The germline gives CDR1 GTSNPN, CDR2 SVGIG (reference sequence). CDR3 length: 14 amino acids. Trimming removed 5 bases from V and 4 bases from J, with 15 bases in between. In DNA form, the CDR3 reads TGTGCCTGGGGTTCCTCGCGGGGTTACAATGAGCAGTTCTTC. Translating gives CAWGSSRGYNEQFF.

The gene calls are TRBV28 and TRBJ1-3; D not resolved. Trimming removed 6 bases from V and 1 base from J, with 25 bases in between. CDR3 length: 19 amino acids. Germline V lookup: CDR1 MDHEN, CDR2 SYDVKM. CDR3: CASSSPPPGAFLSGNTIYF. CDR3 bases: TGTGCCAGCAGCTCCCCCCCGCCGGGAGCCTTCCTGTCTGGAAACACCATATATTTT.

V gene TRBV5-5 combines with J gene TRBJ2-7, with 12 positions matching TRBD1. The V and J ends lost 2 bases and 5 bases, in that order; junction bases with no gene match: 5. The length of the CDR3 is 15 residues. Germline CDR1 SGHKS, CDR2 YYEKEE (reference sequence). CDR3 sequence: CASSLGGQGAHEQYF. The CDR3, as DNA: TGTGCCAGCAGCTTAGGGGGACAGGGGGCCCACGAGCAGTACTTC.

The J gene is TRBJ2-5, the V gene TRBV16, with unresolved D. V was clipped by 4 bases and J by 3 bases, with 9 bases between them. The germline CDR1 and CDR2 sequences are KGHSY and FQNENV. This CDR3 spans 13 amino acids. The CDR3 coding sequence is TGTGCCAGCAGCCGCACTTATGAAGAGACCCAGTACTTC. Protein product: CASSRTYEETQYF. Combining the CDR3 with reference TRBV16 and TRBJ2-5 gives the whole variable domain GEEVAQTPKHLVRGEGQKAKLYCAPIKGHSYVFWYQQVLKNEFKFLISFQNENVFDETGMPKERFSAKCLPNSPCSLEIQATKLEDSAVYFCASSRTYEETQYFGPGTRLLVL.

The CDR3 DNA reads TGTGCCACCAGCCCCCTAGGACAGGGAAACACCATATATTTT. Translation: CATSPLGQGNTIYF. The J gene is TRBJ1-3, the V gene TRBV6-5, with D maybe TRBD1 (6 bases). With 10 bases removed from V and 4 bases from J, the gap between germline ends came to 17 bases. CDR1 is MNHEY and CDR2 is SVGAGI in the germline V gene. This CDR3 is built from 14 residues.

The gene calls are TRBV3-1 (or the pseudogene TRBV3-2) and TRBJ2-5; D is ambiguous. CDR1 is LGHDT and CDR2 is YNNKEL in the germline V gene (reference sequence). Trimming took 1 base from V and 5 from J, leaving 17 bases between them. The CDR3 contains 16 residues. The CDR3 bases are TGTGCCAGCAGCCAAGTATTTCTGCGAAGCCGGGAGACCCAGTACTTC. It translates to CASSQVFLRSRETQYF.

The chain recombines TRBV11-2 with TRBJ1-1; 7 bases map to TRBD1. V lost 5 bases, J lost 4 bases, and 10 bases stayed unmatched. CDR1 SGHAT and CDR2 FQNNGV come from the germline V gene. The CDR3 is 15 residues long. The CDR3 nucleotides are TGTGCCAGCAGCCGCACGGCAGGACAGGCCACTGAAGCTTTCTTT. It specifies CASSRTAGQATEAFF.

This sequence joins TRBV12-3 or TRBV12-4 and TRBJ2-1; D unclear. V was trimmed by 6 bases and J by 5 bases, leaving 11 bases between them. This CDR3 region has 13 residues. The CDR3 region has the DNA TGTGCCAGCAGGCCCGATGAGGACAATGAGCAGTTCTTC. Protein product: CASRPDEDNEQFF.

The rearrangement joins TRBV7-9 to TRBJ2-7; TRBD1 is a possible D gene (6 bases). V dropped 3 bases and J dropped 6 bases, with 9 bases sitting between them. This CDR3 is built from 12 residues. Germline V lookup: CDR1 SEHNR, CDR2 FQNEAQ (reference sequence). CDR3 DNA sequence: TGTGCCAGCAGCTTCACAGGGCCCGAGCAGTACTTC. It yields the protein CASSFTGPEQYF.

The rearrangement uses TRBV6-5 and TRBJ2-7; 9 positions agree with TRBD1. V was pared by 8 bases and J by 2 bases, with 7 bases of the junction left unmatched. The CDR3 spans 14 residues. CDR1 is MNHEY and CDR2 is SVGAGI in the germline V gene. The CDR3 loop is CASSDRGDTYEQYF. The CDR3 DNA reads TGTGCCAGCTCTGACAGGGGGGATACCTACGAGCAGTACTTC.

The chain has TRBV6-5 and TRBJ1-5, with 8 nucleotides matching TRBD1. The germline gives CDR1 MNHEY, CDR2 SVGAGI. The trim removed 2 bases at V and 6 bases at J, leaving 6 bases unmatched. CDR3 size: 15 residues. The CDR3: CASSYAQGAGQPQHF. The CDR3 region has the DNA TGTGCCAGCAGTTACGCGCAGGGGGCGGGTCAGCCCCAGCATTTT.

This clone occurred a few times. This rearrangement joins TRBV10-3 to TRBJ2-3, with 13 positions matching TRBD2. The CDR3 has 18 residues. Germline loops: CDR1 ENHRY, CDR2 SYGVKD. Trimming removed 0 bases from V and 2 bases from J; junction bases left unmatched: 5. CDR3 region: CAISESLGLAGVTDTQYF. CDR3 in DNA: TGTGCCATCAGTGAGTCTCTCGGACTAGCGGGAGTCACAGATACGCAGTATTTT.

This chain links TRBV12-3 or TRBV12-4 with TRBJ2-7; 8 bases match TRBD1. This CDR3 spans 13 amino acids. V shed 5 bases, J shed 3 bases, and the junction held 3 bases outside the gene matches. This chain's CDR3 is CASSTGTGYEQYF. Here the CDR3 DNA reads TGTGCCAGCAGTACCGGGACAGGCTACGAGCAGTACTTC.

The chain joins TRBV5-4 to TRBJ2-1; 12 nucleotides match TRBD2. There are 16 residues in the CDR3. Germline lookup yields CDR1 SGHNT and CDR2 YYREEE (reference sequence). J lost 8 bases, V lost 5 bases, and 11 bases had no gene match. CDR3 DNA sequence: TGTGCCAGCAGATCCAAGACTAGCGGGAGCATTGATGAGCAGTTCTTC. Translating it yields CASRSKTSGSIDEQFF. The variable domain in full, with the rest retrieved from reference TRBV5-4 and TRBJ2-1, is ETGVTQSPTHLIKTRGQQVTLRCSSQSGHNTVSWYQQALGQGPQFIFQYYREEENGRGNFPPRFSGLQFPNYSSELNVNALELDDSALYLCASRSKTSGSIDEQFFGPGTRLTVL.